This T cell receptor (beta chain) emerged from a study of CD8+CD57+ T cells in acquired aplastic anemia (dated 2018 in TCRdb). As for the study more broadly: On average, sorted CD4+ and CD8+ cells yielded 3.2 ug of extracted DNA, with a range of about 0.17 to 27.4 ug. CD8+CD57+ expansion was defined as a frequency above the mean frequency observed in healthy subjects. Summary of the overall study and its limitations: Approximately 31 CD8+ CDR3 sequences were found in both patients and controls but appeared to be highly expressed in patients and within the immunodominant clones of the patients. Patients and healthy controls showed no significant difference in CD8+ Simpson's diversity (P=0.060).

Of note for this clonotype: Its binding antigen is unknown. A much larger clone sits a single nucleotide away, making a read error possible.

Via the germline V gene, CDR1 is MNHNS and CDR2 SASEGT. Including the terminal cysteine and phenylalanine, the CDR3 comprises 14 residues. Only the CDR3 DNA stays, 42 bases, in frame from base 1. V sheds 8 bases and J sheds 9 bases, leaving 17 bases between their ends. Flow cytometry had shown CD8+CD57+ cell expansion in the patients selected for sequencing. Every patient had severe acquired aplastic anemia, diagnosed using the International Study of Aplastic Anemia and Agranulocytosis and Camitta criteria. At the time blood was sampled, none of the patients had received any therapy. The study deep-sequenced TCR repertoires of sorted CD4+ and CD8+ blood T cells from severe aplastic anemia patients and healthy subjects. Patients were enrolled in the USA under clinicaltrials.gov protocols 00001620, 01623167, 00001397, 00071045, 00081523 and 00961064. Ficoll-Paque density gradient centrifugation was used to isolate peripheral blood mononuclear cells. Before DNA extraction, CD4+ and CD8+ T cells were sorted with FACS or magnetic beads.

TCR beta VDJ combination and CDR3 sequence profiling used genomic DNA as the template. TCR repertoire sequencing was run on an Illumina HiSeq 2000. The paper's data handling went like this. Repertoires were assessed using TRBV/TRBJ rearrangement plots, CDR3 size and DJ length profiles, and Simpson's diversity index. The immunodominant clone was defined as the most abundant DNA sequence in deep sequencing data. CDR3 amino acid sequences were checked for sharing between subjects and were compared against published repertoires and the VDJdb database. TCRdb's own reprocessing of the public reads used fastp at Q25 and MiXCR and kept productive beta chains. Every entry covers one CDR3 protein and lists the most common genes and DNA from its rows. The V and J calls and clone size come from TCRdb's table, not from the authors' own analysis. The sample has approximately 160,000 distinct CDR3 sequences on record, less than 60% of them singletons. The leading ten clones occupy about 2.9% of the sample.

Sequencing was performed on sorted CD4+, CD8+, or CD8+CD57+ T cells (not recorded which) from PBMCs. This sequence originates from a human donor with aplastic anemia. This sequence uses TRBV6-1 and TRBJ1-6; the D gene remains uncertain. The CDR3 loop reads CASEKGLTSSPLHF. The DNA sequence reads TGTGCCAGCGAGAAAGGGTTAACTAGTTCACCCCTCCACTTT.